This T cell receptor beta chain emerged from a study of blood T cell repertoires in COVID-19 (dated by TCRdb to 2020 to 2022). Turning to the overall study: Samples covering the acute and convalescent phases of COVID-19 were provided by collaborators in the United States, Italy and Spain. A de-identified subject ID, COVID-19 status, age in years and sex were almost always included in the sample metadata. Deeply sampled blood TCRbeta repertoires from subjects exposed to, actively infected with, or recovered from COVID-19 were included in the dataset. The repertoires were made available in a free public database intended to serve as a resource for research on the immune response to SARS-CoV-2. The samples were drawn from the first 160 participants of the ongoing ImmuneRACE study and from 950 to 1,500 subjects provided by 6 global collaborators. HLA class I and class II types, where available, came from metadata supplied by the sample provider rather than from assay-based typing. The material from the prospective study consisted of cDNA or gDNA derived from T cells, B-cell-depleted T cells, or PBMCs. Study-wide conclusions, independent of this receptor: The amount of clinical and demographic metadata varied by source and participant and was provided uncurated.

Of note for this clone: No cognate antigen has been identified for it. Nothing much larger sits one base from this clone, and base qualities are not available.

Each collaborating institution followed its own protocols to collect whole blood in K2EDTA tubes. For TCRbeta analysis, collaborator samples were shipped as frozen whole blood, as isolated PBMCs, or as DNA extracted from either sample type. TCRbeta CDR3 regions were amplified from genomic DNA by means of the immunoSEQ Assay, a bias-controlled multiplex PCR. Concerning the study's data processing: The number of nucleated cells in each sample was estimated from the amplification of reference gene primers within the assay. To quantify the absolute abundance of each unique TCRbeta CDR3 rearrangement, sequence reads were collapsed and filtered. For each sample, productive Simpson clonality was calculated as the square root of Simpson's diversity index over productive rearrangements. The clones in this table, taken by TCRdb from immuneACCESS, are in-frame only. Not every clone is retained; where verified, under half of the shortfall comes from an unresolved V gene, and the cause of the rest is unknown. V, J and clone size are those of that table, while D and trimming were read from the DNA. This sample holds a few hundred thousand clones; 70% to 90% were observed only once. Clones ranked in the top ten supply around 0.8% of the sample.

The source of this sequence is a woman in her 30s with acute or convalescent COVID-19. Sample: peripheral blood.

The CDR3 here reads CASSLEWSGRGYTF. The base sequence is TGTGCCAGCAGTTTAGAATGGAGCGGGCGAGGCTACACCTTC. The chain is encoded by TRBV28 joined to TRBJ1-2, with no reliable assignment of the D segment. Trimming removed 2 bases from V and 8 bases from J, leaving 15 bases between the germline ends. Sequences MDHEN (CDR1) and SYDVKM (CDR2) are obtained from the germline V gene. Taken from cysteine to phenylalanine, the CDR3 has 14 residues. Of all the DNA, just the CDR3 is kept, 42 bases in frame from base 1.